These 27 T cell receptor beta chains were all obtained from the same sample, sequenced in a study of neurological immune-mediated disorders. A single record per CDR3 protein comes from TCRdb applying MiXCR to the 5' RACE reads. The data show over 35,000 distinct CDR3 sequences, 12% seen once. Sample: PBMCs. These receptors all come from a female donor in good health.

Many counts were recorded for this clonotype. Mismatch with germline at one junction end may stem from a read error. The V gene is TRBV6-6, the J gene TRBJ1-5; 7 bases map to TRBD1. This CDR3 has 11 amino acids. Per germline, CDR1 MNHNY and CDR2 SVGAGI (reference sequence). As DNA, the CDR3 is TGTGCCAGCAGTGCGGGACAGCCCGTAAATTTT. Encoded protein: CASSAGQPVNF.

V gene TRBV2 combines with J gene TRBJ2-5, with a possible D match to TRBD2 (6 bases). V was cut by 5 bases and J by 4 bases, with 23 bases left in between. The germline V gene has CDR1 SNHLY and CDR2 FYNNEI. The CDR3 sequence is 17 residues long. CDR3 amino acids: CASSKGRLAWVPETQYF. In DNA, the CDR3 is TGTGCCAGCAGTAAAGGTCGTCTAGCGTGGGTACCAGAGACCCAGTACTTC. Full variable domain (remainder filled in from reference TRBV2 and TRBJ2-5): EPEVTQTPSHQVTQMGQEVILRCVPISNHLYFYWYRQILGQKVEFLVSFYNNEISEKSEIFDDQFSVERPDGSNFTLKIRSTKLEDSAMYFCASSKGRLAWVPETQYFGPGTRLLVL.

This clonotype was counted ten times or more. The chain links TRBV10-1 to TRBJ1-1, with 9 bases fitting TRBD1. CDR1 is WNHNN, CDR2 SYGVQD, per germline (reference sequence). This CDR3 is 14 amino acids long. Trimming at V came to 6 bases and at J to 4 bases, leaving 6 bases not matched to a gene. The CDR3 DNA is TGCGCCAGCAGGGGACAGGGCCCGAGCACTGAAGCTTTCTTT. Its protein product is CASRGQGPSTEAFF.

This clonotype was detected many times. The rearrangement uses TRBV20-1 and TRBJ2-3, with a possible D match to TRBD1 (5 bases). Germline loops: CDR1 DFQATT, CDR2 SNEGSKA (reference sequence). This CDR3 has 16 amino acids. Trimming removed 0 bases from V and 4 bases from J, with 17 bases in between. CDR3: CSARDGQRRGADTQYF. In DNA, the CDR3 is TGCAGTGCTAGAGACGGACAAAGGCGAGGTGCAGATACGCAGTATTTT.

This clonotype has at least ten counts. The chain joins TRBV3-1 to TRBJ1-2; unclear D gene. Germline V gene sequence: CDR1 LGHDT, CDR2 YNNKEL (reference sequence). The CDR3 is 14 amino acids. Trimming removed 0 bases at V and 4 bases at J, with 9 bases between. DNA of the CDR3: TGTGCCAGCAGCCAAGATGATTTGCCCTATGGCTACACCTTC. Protein: CASSQDDLPYGYTF.

This clonotype occurred many times. V gene TRBV5-1 combines with J gene TRBJ2-7; 11 bases are a match to TRBD2. This CDR3 is built from 15 residues. Per the germline V gene, CDR1 is SGHRS and CDR2 is YFSETQ. Trimming at V came to 3 bases and at J to 3 bases, leaving 5 bases not matched to a gene. CDR3 protein: CASSSTSGRNYEQYF. The CDR3 coding sequence is TGCGCCAGCAGCTCCACTAGCGGGAGAAACTACGAGCAGTACTTC.

This clonotype was seen repeatedly, ten times or more. The chain is built from TRBV20-1 and TRBJ2-1, with 9 nucleotides matching TRBD2. CDR3 length equals 14 residues. CDR1 and CDR2 (germline): DFQATT, SNEGSKA (reference sequence). J lost 6 bases, V lost 3 bases, and 6 bases had no gene match. The CDR3 DNA sequence: TGCAGTGCTAGGTGGCTAGCGGGAATCAATGAGCAGTTCTTC. It yields the protein CSARWLAGINEQFF.

The V gene is TRBV7-8, the J gene TRBJ2-3; D may correspond to TRBD1 or TRBD2 (5 bases each). This CDR3 is 15 amino acids long. The V end was cut by 3 bases, the J end by 3 bases, with 13 bases between. Germline values: CDR1 SGHVS, CDR2 FQNEAQ. The CDR3 DNA follows: TGTGCCAGCAGCTTTTTGGCTGGGGGAACAGATACGCAGTATTTT. Amino acid sequence: CASSFLAGGTDTQYF.

Ten or more counts support this clonotype. The chain joins TRBV25-1 to TRBJ2-7; D is unclear. Germline V gene lookup returns CDR1 MGHDK and CDR2 SYGVNS. The CDR3 spans 13 residues. V lost 5 bases to trimming and J lost 7 bases, with 15 bases between them. The CDR3 is CASSPPQRTEQYF. DNA for the CDR3: TGTGCCAGCAGTCCCCCCCAAAGAACTGAGCAGTACTTC.

This clonotype has at least ten counts. V gene TRBV3-1 combines with J gene TRBJ1-1; D is possibly TRBD1 (5 bases). V lost 0 bases, J lost 5 bases, and 10 bases lay in between. The CDR3 runs 14 residues. Germline CDR1 LGHDT, CDR2 YNNKEL (reference sequence). The DNA of the CDR3 is TGTGCCAGCAGCCAAGACCAGGGTGTTACTGAAGCTTTCTTT. Its protein is CASSQDQGVTEAFF. Full variable domain (missing parts from reference TRBV3-1 and TRBJ1-1): DTAVSQTPKYLVTQMGNDKSIKCEQNLGHDTMYWYKQDSKKFLKIMFSYNNKELIINETVPNRFSPKSPDKAHLNLHINSLELGDSAVYFCASSQDQGVTEAFFGQGTRLTVV.

The CDR3 sequence is CASSYYGTSGTNEQFF. In DNA form, the CDR3 reads TGTGCCAGCAGTTACTATGGGACTAGCGGGACGAATGAGCAGTTCTTC. This chain uses TRBV6-5 with TRBJ2-1; 13 positions agree with TRBD2. Germline CDR1 is MNHEY and CDR2 is SVGAGI. This CDR3 has 16 residues. With V trimmed by 1 base and J by 7 bases, 4 bases remained unmatched.

This clonotype was picked up many times. The CDR3 DNA sequence: TGTGCCAGCAGCTTGTTGGGTAATCAGCCCCAGCATTTT. Residues: CASSLLGNQPQHF. V usage is TRBV5-6 and J usage is TRBJ1-5; no reliable D call. V lost 1 base, J lost 4 bases, and 6 bases lay in between. The CDR3 loop spans 13 amino acids. Germline V CDR1 and CDR2: SGHDT, YYEEEE.

This clonotype was counted many times. The V gene is TRBV12-3 or TRBV12-4, the J gene TRBJ2-5; D is perhaps TRBD2 (6 bases). Deletions cut 6 bases from V and 2 bases from J, with 16 bases between. The CDR3 is made up of 15 amino acids. CDR3 nucleotide sequence: TGTGCCAGCAGAAGGGGAGGTTTAGTACAAGAGACCCAGTACTTC. Translating it yields CASRRGGLVQETQYF.

The V call is TRBV6-2 or TRBV6-3, the J call TRBJ1-6; no reliable D call. In germline, CDR1 is MNHEY, CDR2 SVGEGT. Trimming removed 6 bases from V and 8 bases from J, with 14 bases in between. This CDR3 has 14 amino acids. The CDR3 region has the DNA TGTGCCAGCAGATCGCAGAAGACCTATTCACCCCTCCACTTT. Protein product: CASRSQKTYSPLHF.

At least ten counts were recorded for this clonotype. The chain has TRBV4-1 and TRBJ2-3; D is unclear. CDR1 MGHRA and CDR2 YSYEKL come from the germline V gene. With 0 bases removed from V and 3 bases from J, the gap between germline ends came to 4 bases. The CDR3 extends over 13 amino acids. The CDR3 sequence: CASSQEATDTQYF. In nucleotides, the CDR3 is TGCGCCAGCAGCCAAGAGGCTACAGATACGCAGTATTTT.

This clonotype was detected ten times or more. DNA of the CDR3: TGTGCCAGCAGCTTGAGGGGGCTGGAGACCCAGTACTTC. It translates to CASSLRGLETQYF. This chain joins TRBV5-5 and TRBJ2-5, with 7 positions matching TRBD1. J lost 5 bases, V lost 1 base, and 2 bases had no gene match. Germline V gene data show CDR1 as SGHKS and CDR2 as YYEKEE (reference sequence). CDR3 length: 13 residues.

The table lists this clonotype with many counts. The chain recombines TRBV5-1 with TRBJ2-2; no definite D call. The V gene's germline CDR1 is SGHRS and CDR2 YFSETQ. With 0 bases removed from V and 5 bases from J, the gap between germline ends came to 14 bases. The CDR3 has 16 residues. CDR3 sequence (DNA): TGCGCCAGCAGCTTGGGACGGCAGCTAGGAACCGGGGAGCTGTTTTTT. Its protein is CASSLGRQLGTGELFF.

Many counts were recorded for this clonotype. The CDR3 loop reads CASGPEGGMANTEAFF. In DNA, the CDR3 is TGTGCTAGTGGTCCCGAAGGGGGGATGGCGAACACTGAAGCTTTCTTT. The J gene is TRBJ1-1, the V gene TRBV12-5, with a weak D call TRBD1 (6 bases). The CDR3 covers 16 residues. Germline loops: CDR1 LGHNT, CDR2 FRNRAP. Trimming removed 5 bases at V and 1 base at J, with 17 bases between.

This clonotype occurred many times. The chain combines TRBV7-2 with TRBJ2-1, with D possibly TRBD2 on 6 matching bases. The germline gives CDR1 SGHTA, CDR2 FQGNSA. The CDR3 is 16 residues long. Trimming pared 5 bases from V and 4 bases from J, leaving 18 bases between. CDR3 sequence: CASSAMTSFRYNEQFF. Written as DNA, the CDR3 is TGTGCCAGCAGCGCCATGACTAGTTTCCGATACAATGAGCAGTTCTTC.

Relative to its sample, this clonotype is medium-sized (0.01 to 0.1%). The J gene is TRBJ2-4, the V gene TRBV20-1; 8 bases are a match to TRBD2. CDR3 length equals 14 residues. The germline CDR1 and CDR2 sequences are DFQATT and SNEGSKA (reference sequence). The V segment lost 4 bases and the J segment 9 bases; nucleotides outside the gene matches: 11. This CDR3 reads CSATGGGKESIQYF. The CDR3 DNA is TGCAGTGCTACCGGGGGGGGTAAAGAGAGCATTCAGTACTTC.

This clonotype has more than one count but fewer than ten. The chain couples TRBV20-1 to TRBJ2-5; 10 nucleotides line up with TRBD2. V lost 1 base, J lost 1 base, and 3 bases stayed unmatched. The CDR3 loop spans 15 amino acids. The germline CDR1 and CDR2 sequences are DFQATT and SNEGSKA (reference sequence). The CDR3 region has the DNA TGCAGTGCTAGAGGACTAGCGGGCACCCAAGAGACCCAGTACTTC. This codes for CSARGLAGTQETQYF.

Ten or more counts support this clonotype. The chain carries TRBV12-3 or TRBV12-4 and TRBJ1-2; 7 bases map to TRBD1. V gave up 5 bases and J gave up 7 bases; unmatched junction bases: 10. The CDR3 sequence is 14 residues long. The CDR3 reads CASSPETGLGGYTF. For the CDR3, the DNA is TGTGCCAGCAGTCCGGAGACAGGGTTAGGTGGCTACACCTTC.

This clonotype was counted many times. The gene calls are TRBV12-3 or TRBV12-4 and TRBJ2-7, with TRBD1 identical over 7 bases. V dropped 3 bases and J dropped 7; count of bases not matched to a gene: 9. The CDR3 totals 14 residues. The DNA of the CDR3 is TGTGCCAGCAGTTTCGGGCAGGGGGACGGGGAGCAGTACTTC. It is translated as CASSFGQGDGEQYF.

This clonotype was recorded at least ten times. The CDR3 coding sequence is TGTGCCAGCAGACGACAGGGGAACCATGGCTACACCTTC. The encoded protein is CASRRQGNHGYTF. The gene calls are TRBV6-5 and TRBJ1-2, with TRBD1 matching over 8 bases. Germline V gene data show CDR1 as MNHEY and CDR2 as SVGAGI. The CDR3 is 13 amino acids. With 6 bases clipped from V and 6 bases from J, the junction kept 6 bases outside the gene matches.

This clonotype has a count of ten or more. CDR3 coding DNA: TGCGCCAGCAGCGCCCGGACAAGTTCACCCCTCCACTTT. This sequence encodes CASSARTSSPLHF. V gene TRBV5-1 combines with J gene TRBJ1-6; the D gene is possibly TRBD1 (5 bases). The V end was cut by 4 bases, the J end by 9 bases, with 11 bases between. Looked up from germline, CDR1 is SGHRS and CDR2 is YFSETQ. This CDR3 is 13 amino acids long.

The table lists this clonotype with a few counts. The chain uses TRBV19 and TRBJ2-7, with TRBD1 identical over 8 bases. The CDR3 runs to 14 residues. Germline-derived CDR1 and CDR2 are LNHDA and SQIVND (reference sequence). V lost 3 bases, J lost 9 bases, and 10 bases stayed unmatched. The CDR3 nucleotides are TGTGCCAGTAGTATCTCTGGACAGGGCCGCGTGCAGTACTTC. It codes for CASSISGQGRVQYF. The variable domain in full, with the rest retrieved from reference TRBV19 and TRBJ2-7, is DGGITQSPKYLFRKEGQNVTLSCEQNLNHDAMYWYRQDPGQGLRLIYYSQIVNDFQKGDIAEGYSVSREKKESFPLTVTSAQKNPTAFYLCASSISGQGRVQYFGPGTRLTVT.

This clonotype was found many times. CDR3 DNA sequence: TGCAGTGCCAGCCCGGACAGCATGGATACGCAGTATTTT. This translates into CSASPDSMDTQYF. The J gene is TRBJ2-3, the V gene TRBV20-1; tentative D call: TRBD1 (6 bases). CDR3 length: 13 amino acids. The germline V gene encodes CDR1 DFQATT and CDR2 SNEGSKA (reference sequence). Trimming removed 6 bases at V and 6 bases at J, with 16 bases between.